This T cell receptor (beta chain) was identified during a study of PD-L1 blockade in urothelial cancer. Looking at the study overall: Once treatment had started, blood was analyzed at 3 weeks (second dose) and again at 6 weeks.

The CDR3 is 16 amino acids. The ends lost 5 bases at V and 3 bases at J; junction bases unmatched: 9. Germline values: CDR1 LNHDA, CDR2 SQIVND (reference sequence). TCRdb's table, derived via immunoSEQ multiplex PCR, lists solely in-frame clones and lacks some. In the table there are some 48,000 clones, roughly 80% of which are singletons. Study observations and caveats: The study found that durable-benefit patients expanded tumor-associated blood clones more at 3 weeks.

The time point is: peripheral blood 6 weeks after treatment start. Patients' cancers were locally advanced or metastatic urothelial carcinomas. Notes on this clone: Its antigen is currently unknown.

The sequence came from a man between 65 and 85 years old with urothelial cancer. V is TRBV19 and J is TRBJ2-7; the match to TRBD1 covers 11 bases. The sequencing used PBMCs, collected around atezolizumab (anti-PD-L1) treatment. CDR3 in DNA: TGTGCCAGTAGTTTGAGGGGACAGGGGGGACTCTACGAGCAGTACTTC. This codes for CASSLRGQGGLYEQYF.